This TCR beta chain appears in the sequencing data of a study of PD-1 blockade in classical Hodgkin lymphoma (dated by TCRdb to 2020 to 2022). Regarding the study in general: Nivolumab dosing was 3 mg/kg intravenously every 2 weeks, continuing until either disease progression or unacceptable toxicity. The study used TCR beta sequencing and CyTOF to define a peripheral blood immune signature of response to PD-1 blockade in classical Hodgkin lymphoma.

For this clone: Its target antigen remains unknown. One base away there is no much larger clone; base qualities are not given.

The meaning of the sample's time point label: cycle 1 day 1 (C1D1), immediately before nivolumab initiation. Relapse after autologous stem cell transplantation had occurred in all trial patients, and cohorts A, B and C were distinguished by prior brentuximab vedotin exposure. A total of roughly 57 patients with relapsed/refractory classical Hodgkin lymphoma made up the trial cohort, and each patient's best overall response was complete response, partial response or progressive disease. Trial patients were treated with single-agent nivolumab in the multi-cohort phase II CheckMate 205 trial. An independent review committee assessed best overall response using the 2007 International Working Group response criteria. Trial PBMCs were collected just before the start of nivolumab (C1D1) and during therapy at cycle 2 day 1 and cycle 4 day 1. After peripheral blood was drawn into 8 mL Vacutainer Cell Preparation Tubes, PBMCs were isolated by centrifugation and then cryopreserved.

Sequences SGHRS (CDR1) and YFSETQ (CDR2) are obtained from the germline V gene. The CDR3 contains 11 residues, cysteine and phenylalanine counted. Only the CDR3 DNA is retained, 33 bases long and in frame from the first base. V is clipped by 3 bases and J by 11 bases, and the sequence between their germline boundaries is 9 bases long. Here is what the overall study found, with its caveats: Baseline TCR diversity was reported to be lower in newly diagnosed patients than in healthy donors and to be lower still in relapsed/refractory patients. The study covered only a single clinical trial cohort, and the causes of the repertoire differences, possibly disease activity or prior therapy, were still not defined. Patients starting nivolumab less than 1 year after ASCT had lower diversity and were excluded from later analyses to avoid confounding by immune reconstitution. CD4+ but not CD8+ TCR diversity rose significantly by C4D1 (p=0.0027 vs p=0.16), most apparent in complete responders (p=0.02). Baseline diversity similar to that of newly diagnosed patients was observed in trial patients achieving complete response, whereas significantly lower diversity was observed in partial responders and progressors.

Genomic DNA was extracted with the Qiagen DNeasy kit from unsorted PBMCs and from negatively selected CD4+ and CD8+ fractions. TCR beta CDR3 regions were subjected to amplification by immunoSEQ multiplex PCR with primers that anneal to V and J segments. Amplification bias was minimized using a synthetic immune receptor repertoire, and residual bias was removed computationally after sequencing. From the authors' description of their analysis: Custom Python scripts were used to quantify repertoire diversity as the Shannon entropy index. The unsorted, CD4+ and CD8+ repertoires were each analyzed separately, with the exception of combined analyses, where CD4+ and CD8+ sequences were merged in silico. Clonal expansion was defined as a frequency increase of at least 2-fold after treatment compared with C1D1, and clones undetected at baseline were assigned a pseudocount of 0.5. Singleton clones were defined as clones with 0 or 1 copy at C1D1, and non-singleton clones were defined as clones with 2 or more copies. Clones expanded in unsorted samples were annotated as CD4+, CD8+ or unknown by matching protein sequences in sorted samples from the same patient. Wilcoxon tests on paired samples were used to test changes in diversity from C1D1 to C4D1. In its TCRdb copy, this immuneACCESS table keeps in-frame sequences only and misses some clones. Where compared with another copy, unresolved V genes explain less than half of these, and the others have no known cause. D and trimming were read from the DNA, whereas the V and J calls and clone size are those reported in that table. Counted in this sample were more than 20,000 clones; around 86% of them appeared once. The ten biggest clones cover about 2.7% of the sample.

Sequencing was performed on peripheral blood mononuclear cells (PBMCs), taken at baseline. The sequence is built from TRBV5-1 and TRBJ2-1; the D gene could be TRBD1 or TRBD2, each one agreeing over 5 bases. The clonotype originates from a human donor with classical Hodgkin lymphoma. The bases are TGCGCCAGCAGCTCGGGACCTCAGCAGTTCTTC. This is translated as CASSSGPQQFF.